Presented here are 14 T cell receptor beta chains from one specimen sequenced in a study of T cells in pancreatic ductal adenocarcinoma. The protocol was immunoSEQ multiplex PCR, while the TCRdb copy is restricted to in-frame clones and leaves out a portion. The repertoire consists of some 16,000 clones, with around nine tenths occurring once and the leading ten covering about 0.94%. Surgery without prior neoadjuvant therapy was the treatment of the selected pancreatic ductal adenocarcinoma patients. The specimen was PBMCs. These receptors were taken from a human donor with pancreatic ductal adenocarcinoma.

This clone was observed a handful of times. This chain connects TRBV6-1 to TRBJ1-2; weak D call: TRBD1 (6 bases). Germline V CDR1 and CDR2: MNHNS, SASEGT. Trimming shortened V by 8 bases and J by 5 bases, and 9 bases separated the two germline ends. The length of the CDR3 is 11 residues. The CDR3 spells CASSTGYGYTF. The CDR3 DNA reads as TGTGCCAGCTCTACAGGGTATGGCTACACCTTC.

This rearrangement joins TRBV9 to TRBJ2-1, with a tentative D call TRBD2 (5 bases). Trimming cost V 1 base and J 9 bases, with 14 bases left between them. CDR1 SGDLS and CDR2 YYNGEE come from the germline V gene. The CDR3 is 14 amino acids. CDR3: CASSVTPGEGEQFF. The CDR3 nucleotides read TGTGCCAGCAGCGTAACGCCCGGAGAGGGTGAGCAGTTCTTC.

The CDR3 region has the DNA TGTGCCAGCAGTTCCCCTCGGACAGGACGATTACAGTACTTC. Translated, it gives CASSSPRTGRLQYF. This sequence joins TRBV28 and TRBJ2-7; 7 nucleotides agree with TRBD1. Germline CDR1 and CDR2: MDHEN and SYDVKM. The CDR3 is made up of 14 amino acids. J lost 10 bases, V lost 4 bases, and 13 bases had no gene match.

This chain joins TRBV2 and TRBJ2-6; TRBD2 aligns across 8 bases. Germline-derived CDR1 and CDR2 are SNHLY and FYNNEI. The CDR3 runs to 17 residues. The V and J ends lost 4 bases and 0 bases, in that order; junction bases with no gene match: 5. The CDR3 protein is CASSAGGGYSGANVLTF. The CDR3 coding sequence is TGTGCCAGCAGTGCAGGCGGGGGGTACTCTGGGGCCAACGTCCTGACTTTC. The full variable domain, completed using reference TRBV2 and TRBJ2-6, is EPEVTQTPSHQVTQMGQEVILRCVPISNHLYFYWYRQILGQKVEFLVSFYNNEISEKSEIFDDQFSVERPDGSNFTLKIRSTKLEDSAMYFCASSAGGGYSGANVLTFGAGSRLTVL.

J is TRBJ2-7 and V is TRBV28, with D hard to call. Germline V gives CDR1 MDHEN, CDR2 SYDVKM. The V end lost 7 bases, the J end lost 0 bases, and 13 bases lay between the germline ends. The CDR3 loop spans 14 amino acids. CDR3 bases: TGTGCCAGCAACCAATTACATTCCTCCTACGAGCAGTACTTC. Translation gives CASNQLHSSYEQYF.

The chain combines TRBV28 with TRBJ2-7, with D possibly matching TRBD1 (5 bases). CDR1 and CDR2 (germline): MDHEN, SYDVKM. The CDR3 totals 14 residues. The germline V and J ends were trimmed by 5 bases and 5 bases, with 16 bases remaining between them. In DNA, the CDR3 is TGTGCCAGCAGTCCTGACAGTGTTTCCGACGAGCAGTACTTC. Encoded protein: CASSPDSVSDEQYF. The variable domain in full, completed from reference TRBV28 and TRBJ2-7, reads DVKVTQSSRYLVKRTGEKVFLECVQDMDHENMFWYRQDPGLGLRLIYFSYDVKMKEKGDIPEGYSVSREKKERFSLILESASTNQTSMYLCASSPDSVSDEQYFGPGTRLTVT.

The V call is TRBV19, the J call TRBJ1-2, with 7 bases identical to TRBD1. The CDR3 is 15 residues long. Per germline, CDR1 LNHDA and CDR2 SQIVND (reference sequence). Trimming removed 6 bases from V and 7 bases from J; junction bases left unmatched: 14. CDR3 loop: CASREWDSPMVGYTF. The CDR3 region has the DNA TGTGCCAGTAGGGAATGGGACAGTCCAATGGTTGGCTACACCTTC.

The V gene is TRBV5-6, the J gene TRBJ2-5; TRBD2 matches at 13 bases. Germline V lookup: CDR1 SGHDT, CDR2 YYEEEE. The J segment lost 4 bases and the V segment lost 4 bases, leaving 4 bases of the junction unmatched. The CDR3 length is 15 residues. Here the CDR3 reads CASSPTSGGLETQYF. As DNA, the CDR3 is TGTGCCAGCAGCCCGACTAGCGGGGGGTTAGAGACCCAGTACTTC.

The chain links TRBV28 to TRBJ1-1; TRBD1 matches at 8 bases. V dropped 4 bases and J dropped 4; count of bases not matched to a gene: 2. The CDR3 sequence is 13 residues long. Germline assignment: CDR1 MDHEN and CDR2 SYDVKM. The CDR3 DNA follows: TGTGCCAGCAGTTGGGGGACAGGCACTGAAGCTTTCTTT. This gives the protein CASSWGTGTEAFF. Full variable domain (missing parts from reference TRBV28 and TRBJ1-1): DVKVTQSSRYLVKRTGEKVFLECVQDMDHENMFWYRQDPGLGLRLIYFSYDVKMKEKGDIPEGYSVSREKKERFSLILESASTNQTSMYLCASSWGTGTEAFFGQGTRLTVV.

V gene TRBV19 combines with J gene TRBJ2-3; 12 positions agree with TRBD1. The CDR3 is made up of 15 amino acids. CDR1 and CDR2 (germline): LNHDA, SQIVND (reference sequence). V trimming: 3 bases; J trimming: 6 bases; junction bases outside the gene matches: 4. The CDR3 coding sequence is TGTGCCAGTAGTATGAGGGACAGGGGGCGGGATACGCAGTATTTT. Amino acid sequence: CASSMRDRGRDTQYF. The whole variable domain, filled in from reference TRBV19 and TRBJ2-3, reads DGGITQSPKYLFRKEGQNVTLSCEQNLNHDAMYWYRQDPGQGLRLIYYSQIVNDFQKGDIAEGYSVSREKKESFPLTVTSAQKNPTAFYLCASSMRDRGRDTQYFGPGTRLTVL.

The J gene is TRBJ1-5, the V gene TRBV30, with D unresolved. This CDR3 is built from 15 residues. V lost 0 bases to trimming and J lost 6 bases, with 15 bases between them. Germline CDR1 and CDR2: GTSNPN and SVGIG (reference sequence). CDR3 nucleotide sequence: TGTGCCTGGAGTGTAGGACTCCTGGCGGGTCAGCCCCAGCATTTT. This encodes CAWSVGLLAGQPQHF.

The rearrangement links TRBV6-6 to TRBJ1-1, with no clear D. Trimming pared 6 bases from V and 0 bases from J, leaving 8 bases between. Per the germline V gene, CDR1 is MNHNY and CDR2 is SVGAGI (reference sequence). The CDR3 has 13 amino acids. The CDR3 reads CASSSGLNTEAFF. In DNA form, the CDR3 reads TGTGCCAGCAGCTCGGGGTTGAACACTGAAGCTTTCTTT.

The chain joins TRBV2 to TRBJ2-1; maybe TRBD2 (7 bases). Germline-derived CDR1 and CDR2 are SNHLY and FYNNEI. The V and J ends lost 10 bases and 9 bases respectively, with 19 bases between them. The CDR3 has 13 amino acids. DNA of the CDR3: TGTGCCACTGTGGGGGGGGGCCTTGGTGAGCAGTTCTTC. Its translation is CATVGGGLGEQFF. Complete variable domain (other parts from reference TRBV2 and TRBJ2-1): EPEVTQTPSHQVTQMGQEVILRCVPISNHLYFYWYRQILGQKVEFLVSFYNNEISEKSEIFDDQFSVERPDGSNFTLKIRSTKLEDSAMYFCATVGGGLGEQFFGPGTRLTVL.

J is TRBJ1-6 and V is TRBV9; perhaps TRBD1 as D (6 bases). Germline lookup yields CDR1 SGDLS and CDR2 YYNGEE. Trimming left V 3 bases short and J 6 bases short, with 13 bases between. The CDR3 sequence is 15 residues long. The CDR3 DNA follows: TGTGCCAGCAGCGCACTAGGGGGTTTTAATTCACCCCTCCACTTT. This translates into CASSALGGFNSPLHF.